Here is one TCR beta chain with its context. Its antigen remains unidentified. The CDR3 runs to 14 residues. Germline V gene sequence: CDR1 MNHEY, CDR2 SVGAGI. Trimming pared 7 bases from V and 0 bases from J, leaving 13 bases between. This sample is part of a study of cytomegalovirus exposure and HLA in healthy donors. Study-wide results and caveats: Rarity held for most TCR sequences, but there were some public TCRs that occurred in many donors.

The study ran its PCR with 60 Vbeta and 13 Jbeta primers. Profiled with immunoSEQ multiplex PCR; TCRdb holds only in-frame clones, not every one. The data contain about 36,000 clones, 45% to 55% of them singletons. The sample was PBMCs. The chain links TRBV6-5 to TRBJ2-7, with TRBD2 as a possible D gene (6 bases). The receptor's source is a woman between 35 and 50 years old in good health and CMV-seropositive. CDR3 loop: CASKIGLNSYEQYF. DNA of the CDR3: TGTGCCAGCAAGATAGGACTAAACTCCTACGAGCAGTACTTC.